This TCR beta chain was obtained from a study of graft-versus-host responses after intestinal transplantation. Study overall: As for transplant type, recipients had multivisceral, liver-intestinal, or isolated intestinal grafts. Tacrolimus plus steroids were given to all recipients for approximately three years, preceded by anti-thymocyte globulin induction.

For this clone: The antigen is unknown.

The repertoire was sequenced with immunoSEQ multiplex PCR; TCRdb's copy has only in-frame clones and lacks some. This sample has 15,000 to 20,000 clones; 80% occur once, and the top ten carry roughly 20%. The CDR3 runs to 13 residues. Germline trimming cut 4 bases from V and 2 bases from J; bases unmatched to any gene: 1. Germline lookup yields CDR1 SGHRS and CDR2 YFSETQ. Grafts had their tissue processed, releasing intraepithelial and lamina propria lymphocytes. Points from the study as a whole: GvH clones surfaced in recipient marrow, some emerging earlier in ileum or blood. Allografts carried high graft-versus-host to host-versus-graft clonal ratios in patients having graft-donor T cell macrochimerism.

The V and J genes are TRBV5-1 and TRBJ1-2; 8 positions match TRBD1. Sequences were derived from ileum tissue, sampled about 15 weeks after intestinal transplant. The TCR was taken from a human patient who received an intestinal transplant, so some T cells may come from the graft donor. The CDR3 bases are TGCGCCAGCAGCCGGGACAGGAACTATGGCTACACCTTC. This translates into CASSRDRNYGYTF.